The clone carrying this TCR beta chain was seen just once. The data belong to a study of blood T cell repertoires in COVID-19. Study-level background: T cells, B-cell-depleted T cells, or PBMCs supplied cDNA or gDNA.

Followed longitudinally, the Seattle patients had been enrolled during active infection. Germline CDR1 reads MNHEY; CDR2 reads SVGEGT. The V and J ends lost 0 bases and 4 bases respectively, with 9 bases between them. The CDR3 is 14 amino acids. Data came from immunoSEQ multiplex PCR; TCRdb stores just in-frame clones and leaves some out. The sample lists over 120,000 clones, about 85% occurring once. Source material: peripheral blood. The chain uses TRBV6-2 or TRBV6-3 and TRBJ1-2; D is ambiguous. The source of this sequence is a woman between 65 and 79 years old with COVID-19, enrolled during active disease. In DNA, the CDR3 is TGTGCCAGCAGTTACTCGAGAGGTCCCTATGGCTACACCTTC. Amino acid sequence: CASSYSRGPYGYTF.